This T cell receptor (beta chain) appears in the sequencing data of a study of cytomegalovirus exposure and HLA in healthy donors. The PCR ran on 60 Vbeta and 13 Jbeta primers. Assay used: immunoSEQ multiplex PCR; TCRdb lists only in-frame clones, some missing. The specimen's table records 20,000 to 25,000 clones. The sequencing sample was made of PBMCs. The receptor comes from a man in his fifties or sixties in good health and CMV-seropositive.

The CDR3: CASGRGNTDTQYF. CDR3 in DNA: TGTGCCAGCGGGAGGGGTAACACAGATACGCAGTATTTT. V usage is TRBV6-5 and J usage is TRBJ2-3; 7 bases line up with TRBD2. The ends lost 8 bases at V and 2 bases at J; junction bases unmatched: 4. CDR1 is MNHEY and CDR2 is SVGAGI in the germline V gene. The CDR3 spans 13 residues.